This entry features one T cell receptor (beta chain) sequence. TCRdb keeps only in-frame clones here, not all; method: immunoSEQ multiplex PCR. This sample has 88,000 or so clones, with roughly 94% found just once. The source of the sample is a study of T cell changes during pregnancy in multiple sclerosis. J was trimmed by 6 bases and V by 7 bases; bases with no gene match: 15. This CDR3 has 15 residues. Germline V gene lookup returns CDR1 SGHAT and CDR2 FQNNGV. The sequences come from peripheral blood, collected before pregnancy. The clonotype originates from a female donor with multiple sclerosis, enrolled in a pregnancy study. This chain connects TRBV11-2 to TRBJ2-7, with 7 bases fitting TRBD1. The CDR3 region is CASTRTQGRVGEQYF. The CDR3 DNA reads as TGTGCCAGCACCCGTACACAGGGGCGGGTGGGCGAGCAGTACTTC.